The 24 T cell receptor beta chains below were found in one sample sequenced in a study of blood T cell repertoires in COVID-19. Libraries were prepared by immunoSEQ multiplex PCR; TCRdb keeps only in-frame clonotypes and omits some of them. The table lists approximately 280,000 clones, around 89% of them singletons. Sequencing input: peripheral blood. Every receptor here comes from a man aged 35 to 55 with acute or convalescent COVID-19.

The V and J genes are TRBV24-1 and TRBJ1-5; D gene ambiguous. The V and J ends lost 5 bases and 6 bases respectively, with 10 bases between them. CDR1 and CDR2 from the germline V gene are KGHDR and SFDVKD. The CDR3 runs 13 residues. This CDR3 reads CATSGGFGQPQHF. The CDR3 DNA reads TGTGCCACCAGTGGAGGGTTCGGTCAGCCCCAGCATTTT.

This clone is a singleton in its sample. The chain is built from TRBV7-9 and TRBJ1-5; D is unresolved. V was shortened by 2 bases and J by 5 bases, with 7 bases between the two germline ends. Germline CDR1 reads SEHNR; CDR2 reads FQNEAQ (reference sequence). The CDR3 sequence is 13 residues long. The CDR3 spells CASSLPGDQPQHF. In nucleotides, the CDR3 is TGTGCCAGCAGCTTACCAGGTGATCAGCCCCAGCATTTT. Combining the CDR3 with reference TRBV7-9 and TRBJ1-5 gives the whole variable domain DTGVSQNPRHKITKRGQNVTFRCDPISEHNRLYWYRQTLGQGPEFLTYFQNEAQLEKSRLLSDRFSAERPKGSFSTLEIQRTEQGDSAMYLCASSLPGDQPQHFGDGTRLSIL.

This chain links TRBV24-1 with TRBJ2-7, with 13 bases lining up with TRBD2. This CDR3 has 15 residues. J lost 6 bases, V lost 4 bases, and 5 bases had no gene match. The germline gives CDR1 KGHDR, CDR2 SFDVKD. Here the CDR3 DNA reads TGTGCCACCAGTGACGTACTAGCGGGGGGGCCCGAGCAGTACTTC. It codes for CATSDVLAGGPEQYF.

This chain connects TRBV6-1 to TRBJ2-2; possibly TRBD1 for D (6 bases). This CDR3 contains 15 residues. CDR1 and CDR2 (germline): MNHNS, SASEGT. The ends were cut back, 2 bases at V and 5 bases at J, with 12 bases in the middle. The DNA of the CDR3 is TGTGCCAGCAGTGAATATGCCAGGGGTACCGGGGAGCTGTTTTTT. Its protein is CASSEYARGTGELFF.

V is TRBV5-1 and J is TRBJ1-6; D is unresolved. The CDR3 is 14 amino acids. The germline V and J ends were trimmed by 0 bases and 8 bases, with 9 bases remaining between them. Per germline, CDR1 SGHRS and CDR2 YFSETQ. CDR3 protein: CASSLAGGYSPLHF. The CDR3 region has the DNA TGCGCCAGCAGCTTGGCCGGAGGGTATTCACCCCTCCACTTT.

The CDR3 DNA reads TGTGCCACCAGCAGAGTAGACTCCTGGGACAATGAGCAGTTCTTC. Amino acid sequence: CATSRVDSWDNEQFF. The rearrangement links TRBV15 to TRBJ2-1, with D unclear. CDR1 and CDR2 from the germline V gene are LNHNV and YYDKDF (reference sequence). The CDR3 extends over 15 amino acids. The germline V and J ends were trimmed by 1 base and 5 bases, with 12 bases remaining between them.

V gene TRBV5-1 combines with J gene TRBJ2-1, with 7 bases matching TRBD1. The germline CDR1 and CDR2 sequences are SGHRS and YFSETQ. Losses at the gene ends were 5 bases for V and 4 bases for J; bases not matched to a gene: 9. CDR3 length equals 15 residues. The CDR3 nucleotides read TGCGCCAGCAGAACCCACAGGGGAGATTACAATGAGCAGTTCTTC. The encoded protein is CASRTHRGDYNEQFF.

V usage is TRBV10-3 and J usage is TRBJ1-5; TRBD1 aligns across 9 bases. This CDR3 comprises 16 residues. From germline, CDR1 is ENHRY and CDR2 SYGVKD. The V and J ends lost 2 bases and 6 bases, in that order; junction bases with no gene match: 8. For the CDR3, the DNA is TGTGCCATCAGTGAGACCGGGACAGGGAGTCGTCAGCCCCAGCATTTT. This sequence encodes CAISETGTGSRQPQHF.

The V call is TRBV5-6, the J call TRBJ1-5; no definite D call. This CDR3 has 14 residues. Per the germline V gene, CDR1 is SGHDT and CDR2 is YYEEEE. Deletions cut 3 bases from V and 4 bases from J, with 11 bases between. The DNA of the CDR3 is TGTGCCAGCAGCTCGGCACAGAGAAATCAGCCCCAGCATTTT. It yields the protein CASSSAQRNQPQHF.

The chain has TRBV5-4 and TRBJ1-2; weak D call: TRBD1 (6 bases). The V gene's germline CDR1 is SGHNT and CDR2 YYREEE (reference sequence). Trimming cost V 2 bases and J 8 bases, with 16 bases left between them. The CDR3 runs 14 residues. CDR3 bases: TGTGCCAGCAGCTTTCGGGGGGGCCCGCTGGGCTACACCTTC. Translated, it gives CASSFRGGPLGYTF.

V gene TRBV27 combines with J gene TRBJ2-5; 11 nucleotides agree with TRBD2. Per the germline V gene, CDR1 is MNHEY and CDR2 is SMNVEV (reference sequence). The V and J ends lost 7 bases and 2 bases, in that order; junction bases with no gene match: 9. The CDR3 runs 16 residues. CDR3: CASTALAGGRQETQYF. Here the CDR3 DNA reads TGTGCCAGCACTGCTCTAGCGGGGGGCCGTCAAGAGACCCAGTACTTC.

V usage is TRBV5-6 and J usage is TRBJ2-3; D possibly corresponds to TRBD1 (6 bases). CDR1 is SGHDT and CDR2 is YYEEEE in the germline V gene. V was cut by 4 bases and J by 3 bases, with 12 bases left in between. The CDR3 runs 14 residues. The CDR3 DNA follows: TGTGCCAGCAGCCTCGGACAGATTACAGATACGCAGTATTTT. Encoded protein: CASSLGQITDTQYF. Drawing the rest from reference TRBV5-6 and TRBJ2-3, the complete variable domain is DAGVTQSPTHLIKTRGQQVTLRCSPKSGHDTVSWYQQALGQGPQFIFQYYEEEERQRGNFPDRFSGHQFPNYSSELNVNALLLGDSALYLCASSLGQITDTQYFGPGTRLTVL.

The chain couples TRBV7-9 to TRBJ2-7, with 9 positions matching TRBD1. Germline CDR1 reads SEHNR; CDR2 reads FQNEAQ (reference sequence). V lost 5 bases and J lost 3; bases outside the gene matches: 5. CDR3 size: 14 residues. The DNA of the CDR3 is TGTGCCAGCAGCCCGACAGGGGGGGACTACGAGCAGTACTTC. Residues: CASSPTGGDYEQYF.

The V call is TRBV5-1, the J call TRBJ2-7; 11 nucleotides line up with TRBD1. CDR1 is SGHRS and CDR2 is YFSETQ in the germline V gene. CDR3 length: 16 amino acids. V was clipped by 1 base and J by 4 bases; unmatched bases: 7. The DNA for the CDR3 is TGCGCCAGCAGCTTGACGCCCCGGGACAGGGGGTACGAGCAGTACTTC. Its protein is CASSLTPRDRGYEQYF. The variable domain in full, completed from reference TRBV5-1 and TRBJ2-7, reads KAGVTQTPRYLIKTRGQQVTLSCSPISGHRSVSWYQQTPGQGLQFLFEYFSETQRNKGNFPGRFSGRQFSNSRSEMNVSTLELGDSALYLCASSLTPRDRGYEQYFGPGTRLTVT.

V usage is TRBV12-5 and J usage is TRBJ1-5; 8 bases match TRBD1. The trim removed 7 bases at V and 0 bases at J, leaving 11 bases unmatched. CDR3 length: 17 residues. Germline CDR1 is LGHNT and CDR2 is FRNRAP. The DNA for the CDR3 is TGTGCTAGTGCCACGGGACAGGACTTCTATAGCAATCAGCCCCAGCATTTT. Translation gives CASATGQDFYSNQPQHF.

The chain employs TRBV5-1 and TRBJ2-1; D might be TRBD1 (5 bases). This CDR3 has 15 amino acids. Trimming pared 0 bases from V and 3 bases from J, leaving 10 bases between. Germline-derived CDR1 and CDR2 are SGHRS and YFSETQ. The CDR3 DNA sequence: TGCGCCAGCAGCTTGGGCAGGGCTAACTACAATGAGCAGTTCTTC. Residues: CASSLGRANYNEQFF.

The chain links TRBV7-6 to TRBJ2-3; 11 nucleotides match TRBD2. The CDR3 consists of 18 residues. Germline assignment: CDR1 SGHVS and CDR2 FNYEAQ. Trimming cost V 1 base and J 6 bases; bases outside gene matches: 12. The CDR3 region is CASSLGTSGGPIADTQYF. The CDR3 nucleotides read TGTGCCAGCAGCTTAGGAACTAGCGGGGGTCCAATCGCGGATACGCAGTATTTT.

The genes are TRBV2 and TRBJ2-7; 12 nucleotides agree with TRBD1. Germline lookup yields CDR1 SNHLY and CDR2 FYNNEI. The CDR3 contains 13 residues. The trim removed 6 bases at V and 7 bases at J, leaving 4 bases unmatched. CDR3 coding DNA: TGTGCCAGCAGGGGACAGGGGGCTTGGGAGCAGTACTTC. Amino acids: CASRGQGAWEQYF.

This clone was observed a single time. The rearrangement uses TRBV5-1 and TRBJ2-2, with D possibly TRBD1 on 7 matching bases. CDR1 SGHRS and CDR2 YFSETQ come from the germline V gene. V shed 4 bases and J shed 5 bases, with 9 bases lying between them. CDR3 length: 13 amino acids. The CDR3 DNA is TGCGCCAGCAGCGCGGGACAGACCGGGGAGCTGTTTTTT. Its translation is CASSAGQTGELFF.

This clone is a singleton in its sample. The chain links TRBV3-1 (or the pseudogene TRBV3-2) to TRBJ1-1; D might be TRBD1 (5 bases). Trimming took off 2 bases at V and 11 bases at J, with 12 bases between the two ends. The CDR3 is 12 residues long. From germline, CDR1 is LGHDT and CDR2 YNNKEL (reference sequence). CDR3 amino acids: CASSQHTGFAFF. In DNA form, the CDR3 reads TGTGCCAGCAGCCAACACACAGGATTTGCTTTCTTT.

This chain connects TRBV9 to TRBJ1-2; 7 nucleotides align to TRBD1. The germline V gene has CDR1 SGDLS and CDR2 YYNGEE. This CDR3 spans 15 amino acids. V trimming: 3 bases; J trimming: 0 bases; junction bases outside the gene matches: 5. CDR3 nucleotide sequence: TGTGCCAGCAGCGAAGACAGGGACGCTAACTATGGCTACACCTTC. This gives the protein CASSEDRDANYGYTF.

The chain combines TRBV2 with TRBJ2-7, with a weak D call TRBD2 (5 bases). The CDR3 loop spans 13 amino acids. Per the germline V gene, CDR1 is SNHLY and CDR2 is FYNNEI. Trimming shortened V by 9 bases and J by 8 bases, and 20 bases separated the two germline ends. The CDR3 sequence is CASADLLRDKQYF. In nucleotides, the CDR3 is TGTGCCAGTGCAGATCTACTCCGGGATAAGCAGTACTTC.

This clone has more than one count but fewer than ten. V usage is TRBV15 and J usage is TRBJ1-6; D is uncertain. Germline V gene data show CDR1 as LNHNV and CDR2 as YYDKDF (reference sequence). The CDR3 loop spans 18 amino acids. V lost 0 bases, J lost 9 bases, and 21 bases lay in between. The CDR3 bases are TGTGCCACCAGCAGAGACGACTTCGGCGTTCAGAGGGCTTCACCCCTCCACTTT. Translated, it gives CATSRDDFGVQRASPLHF. The full variable domain, rest sourced from reference TRBV15 and TRBJ1-6, is DAMVIQNPRYQVTQFGKPVTLSCSQTLNHNVMYWYQQKSSQAPKLLFHYYDKDFNNEADTPDNFQSRRPNTSFCFLDIRSPGLGDTAMYLCATSRDDFGVQRASPLHFGNGTRLTVT.

The chain employs TRBV11-1 and TRBJ1-6; no clear D gene. Germline-derived CDR1 and CDR2 are SGHAT and FQDESV (reference sequence). V lost 2 bases to trimming and J lost 6 bases, with 11 bases between them. The CDR3 is 15 residues long. The CDR3 loop reads CASSLLGGLNSPLHF. Here the CDR3 DNA reads TGTGCCAGCAGCTTATTAGGCGGCCTTAATTCACCCCTCCACTTT.